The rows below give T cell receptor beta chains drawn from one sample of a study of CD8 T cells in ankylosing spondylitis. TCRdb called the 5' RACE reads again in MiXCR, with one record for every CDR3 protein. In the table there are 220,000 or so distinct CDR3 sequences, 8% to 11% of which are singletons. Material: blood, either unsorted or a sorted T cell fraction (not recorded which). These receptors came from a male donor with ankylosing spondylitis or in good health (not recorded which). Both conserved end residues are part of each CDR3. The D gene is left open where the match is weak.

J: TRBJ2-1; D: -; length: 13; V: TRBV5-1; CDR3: CASSLNTNNEQFF
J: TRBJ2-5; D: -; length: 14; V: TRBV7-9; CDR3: CASSLDPAQETQYF
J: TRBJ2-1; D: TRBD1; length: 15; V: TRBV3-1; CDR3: CASSQVGPQDRGFFF
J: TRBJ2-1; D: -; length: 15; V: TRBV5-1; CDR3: CASSPRGPSGNEQFF
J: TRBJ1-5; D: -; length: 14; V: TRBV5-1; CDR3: CASSWGVGNQPQHF
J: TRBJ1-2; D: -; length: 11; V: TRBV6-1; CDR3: CASLVGHGYTF
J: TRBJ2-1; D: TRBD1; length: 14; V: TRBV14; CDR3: CASSPWTGYNEQFF
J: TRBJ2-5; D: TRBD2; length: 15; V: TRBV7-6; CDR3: CASSLRGALQETQYF
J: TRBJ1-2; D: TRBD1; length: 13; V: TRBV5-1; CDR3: CASSPGTGDGYTF
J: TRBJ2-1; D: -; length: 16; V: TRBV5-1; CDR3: CASSLEPARAYNEQFF
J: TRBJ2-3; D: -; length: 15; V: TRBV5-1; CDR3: CASSNGRESTDTQYF
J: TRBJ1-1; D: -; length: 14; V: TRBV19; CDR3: CASSITVGNTEAFF
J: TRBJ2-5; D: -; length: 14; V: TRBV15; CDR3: CATSRVESVETQYF
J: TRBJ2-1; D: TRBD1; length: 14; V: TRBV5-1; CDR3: CASSVGQTYNEQFF
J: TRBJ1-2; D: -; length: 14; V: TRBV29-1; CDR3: CSVEVRGAPDGYTF
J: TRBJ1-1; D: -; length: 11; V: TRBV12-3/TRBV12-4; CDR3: CARSSSTEAFF
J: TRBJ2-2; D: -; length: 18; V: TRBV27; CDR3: CASPPPRGRGENTGELFF
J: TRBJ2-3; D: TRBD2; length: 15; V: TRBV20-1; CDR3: CSAEGLAGHTDTQYF
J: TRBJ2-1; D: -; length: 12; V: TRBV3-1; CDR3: CASSRVPNEQFF
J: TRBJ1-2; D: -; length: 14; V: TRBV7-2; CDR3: CASSSPPGDYGYTF
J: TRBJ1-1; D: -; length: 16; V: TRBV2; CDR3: CASKPTRQRGDTEAFF
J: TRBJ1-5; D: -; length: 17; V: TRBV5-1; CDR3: CASSFARGYYSNQPQHF
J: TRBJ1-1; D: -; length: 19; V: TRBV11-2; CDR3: CASSPNVPGFGQTNTEAFF
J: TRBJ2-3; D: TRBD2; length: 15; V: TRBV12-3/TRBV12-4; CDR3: CASTPAGGPGDTQYF
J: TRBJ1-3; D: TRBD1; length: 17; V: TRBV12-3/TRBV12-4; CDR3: CASSGGQGVSSGNTIYF
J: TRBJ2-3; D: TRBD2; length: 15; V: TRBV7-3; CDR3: CASSPLAGVTDTQYF
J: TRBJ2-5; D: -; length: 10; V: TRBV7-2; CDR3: CASSVETQYF
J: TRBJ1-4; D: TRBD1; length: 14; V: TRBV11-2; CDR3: CASSLGTGREKLFF
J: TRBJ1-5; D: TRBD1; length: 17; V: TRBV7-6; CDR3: CASSLEGVGGANQPQHF
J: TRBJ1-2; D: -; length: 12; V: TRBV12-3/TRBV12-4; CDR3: CASSLDRVGYTF
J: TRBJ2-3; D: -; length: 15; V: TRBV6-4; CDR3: CASSDGQGSTDTQYF
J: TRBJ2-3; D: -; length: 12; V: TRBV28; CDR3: CASSTIGNAQYF
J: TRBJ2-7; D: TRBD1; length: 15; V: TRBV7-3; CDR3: CASSRTPDRGYEQYF
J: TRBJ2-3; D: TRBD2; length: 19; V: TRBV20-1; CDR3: CSASSPGLAGVTSTDTQYF
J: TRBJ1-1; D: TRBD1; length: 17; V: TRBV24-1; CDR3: CATSDRRDRGLYTEAFF
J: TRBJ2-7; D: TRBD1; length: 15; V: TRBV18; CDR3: CASSPLGTGLGEQYF
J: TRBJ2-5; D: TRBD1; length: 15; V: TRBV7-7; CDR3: CASSLVGQREETQYF
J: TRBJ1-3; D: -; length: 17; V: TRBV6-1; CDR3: CASSLKWVQAVGNTIYF
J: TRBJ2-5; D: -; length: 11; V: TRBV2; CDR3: CASTVAETQYF
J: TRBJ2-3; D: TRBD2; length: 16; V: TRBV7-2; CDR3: CASSSGLAGVADTQYF
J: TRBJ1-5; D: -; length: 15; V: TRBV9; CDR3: CASSVSGFSNQPQHF
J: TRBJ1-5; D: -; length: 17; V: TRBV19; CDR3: CASSITGIEDPYQPQHF
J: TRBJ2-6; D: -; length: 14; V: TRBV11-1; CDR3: CASGGGFGANVLTF
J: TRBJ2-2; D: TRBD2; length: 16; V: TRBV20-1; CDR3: CSALAGGITNTGELFF
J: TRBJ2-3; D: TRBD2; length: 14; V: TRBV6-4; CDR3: CASSDRGGTDTQYF